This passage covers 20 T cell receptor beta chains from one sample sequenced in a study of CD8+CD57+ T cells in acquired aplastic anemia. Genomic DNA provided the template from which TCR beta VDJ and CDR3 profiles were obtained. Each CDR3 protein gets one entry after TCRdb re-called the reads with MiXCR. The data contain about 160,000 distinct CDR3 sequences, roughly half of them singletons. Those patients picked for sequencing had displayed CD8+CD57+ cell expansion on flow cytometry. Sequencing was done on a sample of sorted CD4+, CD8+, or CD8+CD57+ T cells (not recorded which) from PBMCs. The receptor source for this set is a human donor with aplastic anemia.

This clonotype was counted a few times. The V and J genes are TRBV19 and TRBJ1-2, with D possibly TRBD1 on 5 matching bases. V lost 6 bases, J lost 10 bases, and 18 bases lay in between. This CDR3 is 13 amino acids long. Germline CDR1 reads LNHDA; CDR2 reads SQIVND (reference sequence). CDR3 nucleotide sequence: TGTGCCAGTAGCCCCACGACAGCCCCCACCTACACCTTC. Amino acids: CASSPTTAPTYTF.

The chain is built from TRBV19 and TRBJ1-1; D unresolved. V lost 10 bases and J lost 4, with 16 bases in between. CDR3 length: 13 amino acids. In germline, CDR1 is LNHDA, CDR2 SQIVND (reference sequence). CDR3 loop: CATGRGGVTEAFF. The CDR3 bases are TGTGCCACCGGACGGGGTGGTGTCACTGAAGCTTTCTTT.

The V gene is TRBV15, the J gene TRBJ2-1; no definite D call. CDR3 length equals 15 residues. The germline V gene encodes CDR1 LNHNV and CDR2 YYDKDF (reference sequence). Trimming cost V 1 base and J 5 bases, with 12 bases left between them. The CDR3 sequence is CATSRGRSWDNEQFF. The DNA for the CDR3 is TGTGCCACCAGCAGAGGGCGGAGCTGGGACAATGAGCAGTTCTTC.

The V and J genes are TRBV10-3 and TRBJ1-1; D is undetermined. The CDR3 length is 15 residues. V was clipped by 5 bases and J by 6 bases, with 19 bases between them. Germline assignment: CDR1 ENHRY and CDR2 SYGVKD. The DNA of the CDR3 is TGTGCCATCAGTATCATGGTAGGGAAGGGCGCTGAAGCTTTCTTT. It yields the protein CAISIMVGKGAEAFF.

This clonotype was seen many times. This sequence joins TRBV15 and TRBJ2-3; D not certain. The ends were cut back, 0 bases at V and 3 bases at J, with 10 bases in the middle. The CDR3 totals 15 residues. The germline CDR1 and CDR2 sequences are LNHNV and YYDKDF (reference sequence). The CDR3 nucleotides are TGTGCCACCAGCAGAGATAATAAAGGGACAGATACGCAGTATTTT. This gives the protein CATSRDNKGTDTQYF.

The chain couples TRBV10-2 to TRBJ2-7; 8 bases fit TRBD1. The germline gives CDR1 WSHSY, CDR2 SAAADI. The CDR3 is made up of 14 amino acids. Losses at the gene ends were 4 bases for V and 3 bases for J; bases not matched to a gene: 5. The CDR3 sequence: CASSARGQSYEQYF. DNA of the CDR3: TGCGCCAGCAGTGCCAGGGGGCAAAGCTACGAGCAGTACTTC.

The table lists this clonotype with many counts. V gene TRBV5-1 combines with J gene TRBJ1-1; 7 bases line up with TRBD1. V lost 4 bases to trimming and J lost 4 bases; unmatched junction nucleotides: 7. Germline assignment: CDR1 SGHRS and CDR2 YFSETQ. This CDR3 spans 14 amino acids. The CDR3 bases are TGCGCCAGCAGCGCCAGACAGGGTCCCACTGAAGCTTTCTTT. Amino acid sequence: CASSARQGPTEAFF.

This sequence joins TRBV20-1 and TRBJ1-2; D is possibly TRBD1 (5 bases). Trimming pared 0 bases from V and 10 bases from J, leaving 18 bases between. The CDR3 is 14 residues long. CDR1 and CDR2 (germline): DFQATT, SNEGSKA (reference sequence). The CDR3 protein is CSARDRQGSMAYTF. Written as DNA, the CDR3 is TGCAGTGCTAGAGATCGCCAGGGATCTATGGCCTACACCTTC.

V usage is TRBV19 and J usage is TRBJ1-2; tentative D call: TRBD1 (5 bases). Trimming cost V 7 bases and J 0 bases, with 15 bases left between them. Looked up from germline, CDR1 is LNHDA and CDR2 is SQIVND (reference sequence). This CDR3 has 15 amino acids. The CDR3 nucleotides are TGTGCCAGTAACGGGGCAGGGTTACCTAACTATGGCTACACCTTC. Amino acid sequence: CASNGAGLPNYGYTF.

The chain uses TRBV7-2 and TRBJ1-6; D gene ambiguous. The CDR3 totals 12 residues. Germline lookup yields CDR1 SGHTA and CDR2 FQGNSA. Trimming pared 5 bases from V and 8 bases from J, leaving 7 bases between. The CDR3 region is CASSPEYSPLHF. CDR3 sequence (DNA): TGTGCCAGCAGCCCGGAGTATTCACCCCTCCACTTT. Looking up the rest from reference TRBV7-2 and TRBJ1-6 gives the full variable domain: GAGVSQSPSNKVTEKGKDVELRCDPISGHTALYWYRQSLGQGLEFLIYFQGNSAPDKSGLPSDRFSAERTGGSVSTLTIQRTQQEDSAVYLCASSPEYSPLHFGNGTRLTVT.

The CDR3 here is CASSEVRRGNTIYF. CDR3 bases: TGCGCCAGCAGTGAGGTCCGGCGCGGAAACACCATATATTTT. V and J are TRBV10-1 and TRBJ1-3; D ambiguous. The germline gives CDR1 WNHNN, CDR2 SYGVQD (reference sequence). Deletions cut 2 bases from V and 4 bases from J, with 9 bases between. The CDR3 is made up of 14 amino acids.

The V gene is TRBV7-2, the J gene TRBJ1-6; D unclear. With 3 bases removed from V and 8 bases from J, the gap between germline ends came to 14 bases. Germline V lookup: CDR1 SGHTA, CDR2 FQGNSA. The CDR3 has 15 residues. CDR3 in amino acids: CASSFGQAVYSPLHF. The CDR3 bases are TGTGCCAGCAGCTTTGGGCAGGCGGTTTATTCACCCCTCCACTTT. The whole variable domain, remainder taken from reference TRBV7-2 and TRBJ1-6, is GAGVSQSPSNKVTEKGKDVELRCDPISGHTALYWYRQSLGQGLEFLIYFQGNSAPDKSGLPSDRFSAERTGGSVSTLTIQRTQQEDSAVYLCASSFGQAVYSPLHFGNGTRLTVT.

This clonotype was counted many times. CDR3 coding DNA: TGCGCCAGCAGCAAACAGGGGGCTGGAGAGACCCAGTACTTC. As protein: CASSKQGAGETQYF. The chain joins TRBV5-1 to TRBJ2-5; TRBD1 matches 9 bases. CDR3 length: 14 residues. Germline loops: CDR1 SGHRS, CDR2 YFSETQ. Unmatched junction bases numbered 5, after V lost 4 bases and J lost 4 bases.

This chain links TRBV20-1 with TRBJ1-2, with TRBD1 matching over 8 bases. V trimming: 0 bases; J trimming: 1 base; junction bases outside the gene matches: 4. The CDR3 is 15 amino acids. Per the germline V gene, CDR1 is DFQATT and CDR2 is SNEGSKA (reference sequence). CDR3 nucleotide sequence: TGCAGTGCTAGAGAGGGACAGGCACGTAACTATGGCTACACCTTC. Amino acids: CSAREGQARNYGYTF.

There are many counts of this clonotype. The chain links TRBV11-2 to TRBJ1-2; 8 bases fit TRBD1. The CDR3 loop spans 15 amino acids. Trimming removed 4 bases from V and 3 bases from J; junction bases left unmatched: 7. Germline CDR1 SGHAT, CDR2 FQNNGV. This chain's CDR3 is CASSWPGQVDYGYTF. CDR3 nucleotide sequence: TGTGCCAGCAGCTGGCCGGGACAGGTGGACTATGGCTACACCTTC.

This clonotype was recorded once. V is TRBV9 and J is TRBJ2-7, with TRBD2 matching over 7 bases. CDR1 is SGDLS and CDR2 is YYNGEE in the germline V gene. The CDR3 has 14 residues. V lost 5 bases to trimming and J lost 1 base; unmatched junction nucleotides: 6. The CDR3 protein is CASSEGGGSYEQYF. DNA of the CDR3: TGTGCCAGCAGTGAAGGCGGGGGTTCCTACGAGCAGTACTTC.

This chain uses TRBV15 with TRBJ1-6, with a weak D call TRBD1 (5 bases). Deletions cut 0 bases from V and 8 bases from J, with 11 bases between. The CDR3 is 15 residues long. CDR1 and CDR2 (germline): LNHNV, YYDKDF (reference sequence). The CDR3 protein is CATSRDQVGDSPLHF. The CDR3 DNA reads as TGTGCCACCAGCAGAGATCAGGTGGGGGATTCACCCCTCCACTTT.

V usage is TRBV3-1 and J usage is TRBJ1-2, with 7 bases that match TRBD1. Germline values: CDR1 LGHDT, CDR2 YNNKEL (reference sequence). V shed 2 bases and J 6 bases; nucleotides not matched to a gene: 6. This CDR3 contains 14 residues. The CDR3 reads CASSQPDRVHGYTF. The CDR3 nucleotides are TGTGCCAGCAGCCAACCCGACAGGGTCCATGGCTACACCTTC. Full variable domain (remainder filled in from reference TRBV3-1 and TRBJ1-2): DTAVSQTPKYLVTQMGNDKSIKCEQNLGHDTMYWYKQDSKKFLKIMFSYNNKELIINETVPNRFSPKSPDKAHLNLHINSLELGDSAVYFCASSQPDRVHGYTFGSGTRLTVV.

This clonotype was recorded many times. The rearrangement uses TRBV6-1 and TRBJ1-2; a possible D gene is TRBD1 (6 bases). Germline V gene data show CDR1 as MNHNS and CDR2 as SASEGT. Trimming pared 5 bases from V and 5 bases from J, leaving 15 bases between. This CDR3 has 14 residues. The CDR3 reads CASSQPKQGYGYTF. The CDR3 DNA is TGTGCCAGCAGTCAGCCTAAGCAGGGGTATGGCTACACCTTC.

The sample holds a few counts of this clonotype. The CDR3 DNA reads as TGTGCCAGCAGTGGGGCTAGCGGGGGCGTGAATGAGCAGTTCTTC. This translates into CASSGASGGVNEQFF. The rearrangement joins TRBV6-4 to TRBJ2-1; TRBD2 matches at 10 bases. The CDR3 is made up of 15 amino acids. Germline CDR1 reads MRHNA; CDR2 reads SNTAGT. The junction had 7 bases not matched to a gene; V was cut back by 4 bases and J by 7 bases.